This entry lists 14 T cell receptor beta chains sequenced from one sample in a study of graft-versus-host responses after intestinal transplantation. Their specific antigens are unknown. The data were produced by immunoSEQ multiplex PCR, yet TCRdb's version contains in-frame clones alone and is incomplete. The table records under 150,000 clones, roughly nine tenths of them present only once. Here the sequenced sample was unstimulated CD4+ T cells sorted from spleen or lymph node cells, taken before intestinal transplant. These receptors were taken from a human donor who received an intestinal transplant.

CDR3 nucleotides: TGTGCCAGTAGTAAAGGGGGGCGGGGTGAAGCTTTCTTT. Protein: CASSKGGRGEAFF. This rearrangement joins TRBV19 to TRBJ1-1, with a possible D match to TRBD1 (6 bases). The germline CDR1 and CDR2 sequences are LNHDA and SQIVND (reference sequence). Trimming removed 4 bases from V and 7 bases from J, with 13 bases in between. The CDR3 totals 13 residues.

This chain links TRBV5-1 with TRBJ2-3; the D is unclear. V lost 3 bases to trimming and J lost 5 bases, with 13 bases between them. The CDR3 totals 14 residues. Germline CDR1 reads SGHRS; CDR2 reads YFSETQ. This CDR3 is CASSSGRFRDTQYF. DNA of the CDR3: TGCGCCAGCAGCTCCGGACGCTTTCGAGATACGCAGTATTTT.

This rearrangement joins TRBV6-1 to TRBJ1-1; the D is unclear. Germline-derived CDR1 and CDR2 are MNHNS and SASEGT. The V gene lost 4 bases and the J gene lost 2 bases, with 14 bases spanning the gap. CDR3 length equals 15 residues. CDR3 sequence (DNA): TGTGCCAGCAGTGTCGTCGCGGTTACAAACACTGAAGCTTTCTTT. Protein: CASSVVAVTNTEAFF.

The chain couples TRBV19 to TRBJ1-1; 10 bases match TRBD1. CDR3 length: 13 amino acids. V was pared by 5 bases and J by 4 bases, with 1 base of the junction left unmatched. Per the germline V gene, CDR1 is LNHDA and CDR2 is SQIVND (reference sequence). CDR3 bases: TGTGCCAGTAGTTGGACAGGGGGCACTGAAGCTTTCTTT. It is translated as CASSWTGGTEAFF. The variable domain in full, completed from reference TRBV19 and TRBJ1-1, reads DGGITQSPKYLFRKEGQNVTLSCEQNLNHDAMYWYRQDPGQGLRLIYYSQIVNDFQKGDIAEGYSVSREKKESFPLTVTSAQKNPTAFYLCASSWTGGTEAFFGQGTRLTVV.

The CDR3 DNA follows: TGCGCCAGCAGTCAACAGGGGGTTGGCTACACCTTC. Translation gives CASSQQGVGYTF. This chain uses TRBV4-1 with TRBJ1-2; TRBD1 aligns across 8 bases. With 6 bases clipped from V and 7 bases from J, the junction kept 4 bases outside the gene matches. The length of the CDR3 is 12 residues. Germline V lookup: CDR1 MGHRA, CDR2 YSYEKL.

The rearrangement joins TRBV11-2 to TRBJ1-3, with D possibly TRBD1 on 5 matching bases. V lost 2 bases and J 0 bases, leaving 8 bases between the germline ends. The CDR3 length is 15 residues. Germline V gene sequence: CDR1 SGHAT, CDR2 FQNNGV. The CDR3 sequence is CASSLPGRSGNTIYF. DNA of the CDR3: TGTGCCAGCAGCTTACCAGGGCGCTCTGGAAACACCATATATTTT.

This clone has only one observation. CDR3 DNA: TGTGCCAGCAGCGAACCCCCGGGACAGGGCAGAAACACCATATATTTT. Its translation is CASSEPPGQGRNTIYF. V usage is TRBV6-1 and J usage is TRBJ1-3, with TRBD1 matching 9 bases. Germline values: CDR1 MNHNS, CDR2 SASEGT. The CDR3 has 16 residues. Unmatched junction bases numbered 11, after V lost 6 bases and J lost 5 bases.

V usage is TRBV18 and J usage is TRBJ2-3; 7 nucleotides agree with TRBD2. CDR3 length: 12 amino acids. V gave up 8 bases and J gave up 3 bases; unmatched junction bases: 2. Germline V gives CDR1 KGHSH, CDR2 LQKENI. The DNA of the CDR3 is TGTGCCAGCGGGGGGGAAACAGATACGCAGTATTTT. This gives the protein CASGGETDTQYF.

The V call is TRBV5-1, the J call TRBJ2-5; D tentatively reads TRBD1 or TRBD2 (5 bases each). Trimming cost V 4 bases and J 5 bases, with 15 bases left between them. The germline V gene encodes CDR1 SGHRS and CDR2 YFSETQ. The CDR3 loop spans 14 amino acids. CDR3: CASSDGAQMETQYF. The CDR3 DNA reads TGCGCCAGCAGCGACGGGGCCCAAATGGAGACCCAGTACTTC.

The rearrangement links TRBV19 to TRBJ2-2; 16 nucleotides align to TRBD2. The CDR3 is 18 amino acids. Germline V lookup: CDR1 LNHDA, CDR2 SQIVND (reference sequence). J was trimmed by 5 bases and V by 5 bases; bases with no gene match: 8. The DNA of the CDR3 is TGTGCCAGTAGTTGGGCGGGACTAGCGGGGGGGCCTACCGGGGAGCTGTTTTTT. Translation gives CASSWAGLAGGPTGELFF.

This clone occurred once. The V call is TRBV5-4, the J call TRBJ2-6; D may be TRBD1 (6 bases). The CDR3 has 15 residues. Germline V gene lookup returns CDR1 SGHNT and CDR2 YYREEE (reference sequence). Between the trimmed V and J ends, which lost 2 bases and 2 bases, there was a span of 8 bases. CDR3 sequence reads: CASSLQGPGANVLTF. For the CDR3, the DNA is TGTGCCAGCAGCTTACAGGGTCCTGGGGCCAACGTCCTGACTTTC.

This clone occurred once. The rearrangement joins TRBV6-5 to TRBJ1-6, with D unclear. The length of the CDR3 is 14 residues. V gave up 8 bases and J gave up 7 bases, with 15 bases separating them. Germline V gene sequence: CDR1 MNHEY, CDR2 SVGAGI. The CDR3 bases are TGTGCCAGCCGTGAGACAAGAATGAATTCACCCCTCCACTTT. Translation gives CASRETRMNSPLHF.

This chain links TRBV5-5 with TRBJ2-5; a weak D match, TRBD1 (6 bases). The CDR3 length is 16 residues. In germline, CDR1 is SGHKS, CDR2 YYEKEE (reference sequence). Trimming pared 0 bases from V and 2 bases from J, leaving 14 bases between. As DNA, the CDR3 is TGTGCCAGCAGCTTGGGCACAACGAGGGGGCAAGAGACCCAGTACTTC. Translating it yields CASSLGTTRGQETQYF.

The chain combines TRBV2 with TRBJ2-4; maybe TRBD1 (6 bases). Germline V gene lookup returns CDR1 SNHLY and CDR2 FYNNEI. This CDR3 is built from 17 residues. Trimming cost V 5 bases and J 6 bases, with 23 bases left between them. CDR3 sequence: CASSPKGTNRGGNIQYF. CDR3 DNA sequence: TGTGCCAGCAGTCCAAAGGGAACGAACAGAGGGGGAAACATTCAGTACTTC.